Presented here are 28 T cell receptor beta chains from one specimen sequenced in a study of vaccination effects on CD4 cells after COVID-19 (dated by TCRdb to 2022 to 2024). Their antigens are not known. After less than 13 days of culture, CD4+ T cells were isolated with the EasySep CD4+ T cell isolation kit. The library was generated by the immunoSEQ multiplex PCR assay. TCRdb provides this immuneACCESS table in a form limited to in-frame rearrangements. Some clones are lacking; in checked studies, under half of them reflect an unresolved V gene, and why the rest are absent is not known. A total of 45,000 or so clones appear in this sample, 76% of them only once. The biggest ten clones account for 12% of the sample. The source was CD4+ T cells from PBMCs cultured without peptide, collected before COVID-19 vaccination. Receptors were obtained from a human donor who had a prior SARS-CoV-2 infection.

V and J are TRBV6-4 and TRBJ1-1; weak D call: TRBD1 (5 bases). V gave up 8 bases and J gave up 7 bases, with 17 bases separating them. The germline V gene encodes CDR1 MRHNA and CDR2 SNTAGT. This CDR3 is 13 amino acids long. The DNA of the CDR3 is TGTGCCAGCCAGGGACGGGGGTGGGGTGAAGCTTTCTTT. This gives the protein CASQGRGWGEAFF.

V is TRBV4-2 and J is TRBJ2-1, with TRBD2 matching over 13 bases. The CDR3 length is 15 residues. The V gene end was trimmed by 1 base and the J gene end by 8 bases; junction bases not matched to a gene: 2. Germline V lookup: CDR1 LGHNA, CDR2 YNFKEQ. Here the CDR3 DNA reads TGTGCCAGCAGCCAAGGACTAGCGGGGGGTGATGAGCAGTTCTTC. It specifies CASSQGLAGGDEQFF.

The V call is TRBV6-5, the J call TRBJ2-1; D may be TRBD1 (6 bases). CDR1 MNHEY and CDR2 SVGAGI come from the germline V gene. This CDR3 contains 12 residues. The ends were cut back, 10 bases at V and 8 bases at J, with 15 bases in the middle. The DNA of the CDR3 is TGTGCCACCACCCAGGGGTTCGATGAGCAGTTCTTC. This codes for CATTQGFDEQFF.

CDR3 residues: CASSLWDTGELFF. CDR3 sequence (DNA): TGTGCCAGCAGCTTATGGGACACCGGGGAGCTGTTTTTT. The chain employs TRBV7-2 and TRBJ2-2; D gene ambiguous. Trimming pared 2 bases from V and 3 bases from J, leaving 4 bases between. The CDR3 spans 13 residues. Germline V lookup: CDR1 SGHTA, CDR2 FQGNSA.

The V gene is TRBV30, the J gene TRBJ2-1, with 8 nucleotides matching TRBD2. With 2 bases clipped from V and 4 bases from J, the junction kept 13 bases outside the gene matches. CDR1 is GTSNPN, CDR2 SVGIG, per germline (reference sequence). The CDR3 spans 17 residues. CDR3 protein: CAWSPTRRGARYNEQFF. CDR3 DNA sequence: TGTGCCTGGAGTCCAACACGGCGGGGGGCGAGATACAATGAGCAGTTCTTC.

CDR3 coding DNA: TGTGCCAGCAGCAGGGACAGGGGGCTTACTATGGGCTACACCTTC. Amino acids: CASSRDRGLTMGYTF. The V and J genes are TRBV5-4 and TRBJ1-2; TRBD1 aligns across 12 bases. Losses at the gene ends were 4 bases for V and 8 bases for J; bases not matched to a gene: 9. The CDR3 is 15 residues long. The V gene's germline CDR1 is SGHNT and CDR2 YYREEE (reference sequence).

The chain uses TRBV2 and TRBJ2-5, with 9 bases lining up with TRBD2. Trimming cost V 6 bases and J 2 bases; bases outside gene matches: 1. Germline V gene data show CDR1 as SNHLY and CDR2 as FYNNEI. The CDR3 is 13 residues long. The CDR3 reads CASSGLAQETQYF. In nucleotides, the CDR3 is TGTGCCAGCAGCGGACTAGCGCAAGAGACCCAGTACTTC.

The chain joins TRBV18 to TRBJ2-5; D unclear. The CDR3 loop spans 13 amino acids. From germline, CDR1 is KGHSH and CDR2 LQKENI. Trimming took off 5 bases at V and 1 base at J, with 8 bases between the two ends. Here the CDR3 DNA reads TGTGCCAGCTCAAATGGACGCCAAGAGACCCAGTACTTC. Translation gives CASSNGRQETQYF.

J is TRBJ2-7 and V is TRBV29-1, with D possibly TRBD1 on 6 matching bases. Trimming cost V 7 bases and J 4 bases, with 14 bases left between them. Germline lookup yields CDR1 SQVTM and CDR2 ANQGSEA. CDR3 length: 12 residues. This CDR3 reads CSARGTGYEQYF. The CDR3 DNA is TGCAGCGCCAGGGGAACAGGATACGAGCAGTACTTC.

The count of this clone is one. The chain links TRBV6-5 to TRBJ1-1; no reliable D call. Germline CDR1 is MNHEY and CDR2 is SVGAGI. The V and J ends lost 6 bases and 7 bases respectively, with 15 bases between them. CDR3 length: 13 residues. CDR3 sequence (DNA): TGTGCCAGCAGCAAACTCCATGGCGGTGAAGCTTTCTTT. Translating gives CASSKLHGGEAFF.

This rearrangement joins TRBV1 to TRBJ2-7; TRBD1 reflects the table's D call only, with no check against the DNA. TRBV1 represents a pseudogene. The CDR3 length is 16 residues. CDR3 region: CTSSQDRRDREYEQYF. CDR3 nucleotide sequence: TGCACCAGCAGCCAAGATCGAAGGGACAGGGAATACGAGCAGTACTTC.

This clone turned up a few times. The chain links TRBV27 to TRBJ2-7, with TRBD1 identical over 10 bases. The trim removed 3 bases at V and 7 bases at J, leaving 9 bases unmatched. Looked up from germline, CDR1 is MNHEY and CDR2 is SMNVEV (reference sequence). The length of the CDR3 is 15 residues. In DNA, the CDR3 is TGTGCCAGCAGTTTGGCGGGACAGGGGACTCAGGAGCAGTACTTC. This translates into CASSLAGQGTQEQYF.

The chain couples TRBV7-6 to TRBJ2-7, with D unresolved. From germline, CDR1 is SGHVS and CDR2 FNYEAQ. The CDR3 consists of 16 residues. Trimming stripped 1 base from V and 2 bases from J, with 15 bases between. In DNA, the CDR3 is TGTGCCAGCAGCTTAGACCCGCCCCCCCAGGCCTACGAGCAGTACTTC. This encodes CASSLDPPPQAYEQYF.

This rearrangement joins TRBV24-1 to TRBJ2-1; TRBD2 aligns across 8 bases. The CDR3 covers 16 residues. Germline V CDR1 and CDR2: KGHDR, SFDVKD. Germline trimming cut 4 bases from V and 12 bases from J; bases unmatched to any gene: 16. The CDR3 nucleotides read TGTGCCACCAGTGAGCAGCCGGGACTAGACGTCGGTTTGCAGTTCTTC. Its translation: CATSEQPGLDVGLQFF.

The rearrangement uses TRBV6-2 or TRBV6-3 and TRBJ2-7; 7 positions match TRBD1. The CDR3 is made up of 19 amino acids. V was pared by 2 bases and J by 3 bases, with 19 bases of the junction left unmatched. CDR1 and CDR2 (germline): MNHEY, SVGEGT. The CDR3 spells CASSYRPGQRTKGGYEQYF. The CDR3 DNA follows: TGTGCCAGCAGTTACCGACCGGGACAGCGAACCAAGGGTGGCTACGAGCAGTACTTC.

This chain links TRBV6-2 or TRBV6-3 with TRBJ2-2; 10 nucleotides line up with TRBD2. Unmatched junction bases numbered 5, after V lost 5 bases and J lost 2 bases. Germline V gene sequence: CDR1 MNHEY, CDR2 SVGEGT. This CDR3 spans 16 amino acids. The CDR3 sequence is CASSRTSGVNTGELFF. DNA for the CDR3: TGTGCCAGCAGTCGGACTAGCGGAGTAAACACCGGGGAGCTGTTTTTT.

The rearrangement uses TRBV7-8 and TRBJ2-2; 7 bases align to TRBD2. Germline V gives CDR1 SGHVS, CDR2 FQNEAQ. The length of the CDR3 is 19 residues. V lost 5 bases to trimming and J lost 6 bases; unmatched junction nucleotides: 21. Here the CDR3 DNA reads TGTGCCAGCAGCCTACGACTAGCAAATGCCCGTGGGATTTCCGGGGAGCTGTTTTTT. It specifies CASSLRLANARGISGELFF.

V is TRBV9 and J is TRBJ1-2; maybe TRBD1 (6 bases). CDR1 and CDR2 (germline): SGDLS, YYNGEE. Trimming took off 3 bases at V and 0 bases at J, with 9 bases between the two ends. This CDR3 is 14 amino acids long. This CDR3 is CASSATGTNYGYTF. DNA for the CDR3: TGTGCCAGCAGCGCCACAGGGACTAACTATGGCTACACCTTC. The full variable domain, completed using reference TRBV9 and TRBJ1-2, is DSGVTQTPKHLITATGQRVTLRCSPRSGDLSVYWYQQSLDQGLQFLIQYYNGEERAKGNILERFSAQQFPDLHSELNLSSLELGDSALYFCASSATGTNYGYTFGSGTRLTVV.

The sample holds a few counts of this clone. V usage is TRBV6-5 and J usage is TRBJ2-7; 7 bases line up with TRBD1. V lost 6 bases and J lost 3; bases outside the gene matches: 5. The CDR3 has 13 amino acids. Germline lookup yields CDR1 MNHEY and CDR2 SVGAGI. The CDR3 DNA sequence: TGTGCCAGCAGCCCGACAGGGCGCTACGAGCAGTACTTC. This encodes CASSPTGRYEQYF.

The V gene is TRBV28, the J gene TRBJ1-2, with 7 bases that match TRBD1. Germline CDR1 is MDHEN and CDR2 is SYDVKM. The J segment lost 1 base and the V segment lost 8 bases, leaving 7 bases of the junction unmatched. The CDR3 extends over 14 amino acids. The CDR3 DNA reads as TGTGCCAGCTCGACAGGGCGACTTAACTATGGCTACACCTTC. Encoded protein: CASSTGRLNYGYTF.

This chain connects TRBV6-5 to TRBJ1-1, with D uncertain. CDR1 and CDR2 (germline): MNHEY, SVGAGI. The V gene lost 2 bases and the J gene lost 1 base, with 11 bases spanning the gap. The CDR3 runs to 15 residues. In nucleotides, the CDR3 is TGTGCCAGCAGTTACAACCGACTCAGGAACACTGAAGCTTTCTTT. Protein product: CASSYNRLRNTEAFF.

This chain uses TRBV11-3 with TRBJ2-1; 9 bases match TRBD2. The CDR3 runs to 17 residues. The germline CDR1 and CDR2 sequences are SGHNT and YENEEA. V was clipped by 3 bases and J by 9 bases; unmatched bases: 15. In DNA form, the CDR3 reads TGTGCCAGCAGCTTTCACCTCGGGGGGGCTAGCGGGGTTGAGCAGTTCTTC. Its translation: CASSFHLGGASGVEQFF.

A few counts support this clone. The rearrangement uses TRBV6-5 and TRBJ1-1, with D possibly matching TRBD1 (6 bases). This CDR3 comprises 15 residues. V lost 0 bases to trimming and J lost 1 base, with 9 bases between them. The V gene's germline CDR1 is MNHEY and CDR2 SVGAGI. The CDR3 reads CASSYSSTGNTEAFF. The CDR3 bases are TGTGCCAGCAGTTACTCTTCGACAGGGAACACTGAAGCTTTCTTT.

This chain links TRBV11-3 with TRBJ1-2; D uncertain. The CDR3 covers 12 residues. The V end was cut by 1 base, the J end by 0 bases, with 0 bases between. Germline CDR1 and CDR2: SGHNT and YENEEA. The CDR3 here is CASSLANYGYTF. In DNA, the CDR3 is TGTGCCAGCAGCTTAGCTAACTATGGCTACACCTTC.

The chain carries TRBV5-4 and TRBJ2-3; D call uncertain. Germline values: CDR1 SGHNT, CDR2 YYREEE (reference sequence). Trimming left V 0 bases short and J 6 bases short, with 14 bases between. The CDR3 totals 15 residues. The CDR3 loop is CASSLGDPFSDTQYF. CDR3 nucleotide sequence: TGTGCCAGCAGCTTGGGGGATCCCTTTTCGGATACGCAGTATTTT.

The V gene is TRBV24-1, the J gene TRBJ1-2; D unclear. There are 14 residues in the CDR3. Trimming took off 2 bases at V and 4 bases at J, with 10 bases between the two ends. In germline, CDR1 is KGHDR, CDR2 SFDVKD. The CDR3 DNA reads TGTGCCACCAGTGATTCGTCACTCAGCTATGGCTACACCTTC. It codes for CATSDSSLSYGYTF.

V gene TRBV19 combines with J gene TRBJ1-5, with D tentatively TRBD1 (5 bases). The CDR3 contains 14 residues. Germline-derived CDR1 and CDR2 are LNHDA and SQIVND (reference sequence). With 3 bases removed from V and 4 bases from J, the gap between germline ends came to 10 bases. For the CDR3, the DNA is TGTGCCAGTAGTATGATCAGGGATAATCAGCCCCAGCATTTT. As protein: CASSMIRDNQPQHF.

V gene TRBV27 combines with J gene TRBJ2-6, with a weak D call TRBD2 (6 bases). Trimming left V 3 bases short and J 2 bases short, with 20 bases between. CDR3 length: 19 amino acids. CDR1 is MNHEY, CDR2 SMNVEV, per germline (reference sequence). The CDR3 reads CASSFLRGRDPPGANVLTF. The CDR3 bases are TGTGCCAGCAGTTTCCTGCGGGGCAGGGACCCACCTGGGGCCAACGTCCTGACTTTC.